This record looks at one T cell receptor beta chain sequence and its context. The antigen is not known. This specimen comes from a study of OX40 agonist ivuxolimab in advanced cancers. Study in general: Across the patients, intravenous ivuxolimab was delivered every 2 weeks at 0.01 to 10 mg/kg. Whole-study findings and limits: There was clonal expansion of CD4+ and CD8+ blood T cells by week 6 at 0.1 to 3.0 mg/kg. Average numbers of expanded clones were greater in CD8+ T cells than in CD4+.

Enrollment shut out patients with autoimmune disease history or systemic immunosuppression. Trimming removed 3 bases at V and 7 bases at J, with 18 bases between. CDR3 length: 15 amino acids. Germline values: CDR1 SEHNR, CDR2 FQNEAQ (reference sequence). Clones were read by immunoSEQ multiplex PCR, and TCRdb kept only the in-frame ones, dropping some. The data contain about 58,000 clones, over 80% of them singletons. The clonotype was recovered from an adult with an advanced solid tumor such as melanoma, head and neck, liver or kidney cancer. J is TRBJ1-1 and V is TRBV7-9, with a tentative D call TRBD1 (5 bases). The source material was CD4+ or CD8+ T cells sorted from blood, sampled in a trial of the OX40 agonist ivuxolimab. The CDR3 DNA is TGTGCCAGCAGCTTTGGTACGGGACCCCAGCTTGAAGCTTTCTTT. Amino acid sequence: CASSFGTGPQLEAFF.